The 18 T cell receptor beta chains listed next were all sequenced from one sample in a study of monozygotic twins with inflammatory bowel disease. From its re-call of the 5' RACE reads, TCRdb lists each CDR3 protein once, without DNA. Its clone listing holds approximately 400,000 distinct CDR3 sequences. The sample taken for sequencing was blood. Source of these receptors: a human donor with ulcerative colitis or Crohn's disease, or a healthy co-twin of an affected twin (not recorded which).

The V gene is TRBV7-9, the J gene TRBJ1-6; TCRdb proposes TRBD1, but this gene call is untestable without DNA. CDR1 and CDR2 from the germline V gene are SEHNR and FQNEAQ (reference sequence). The CDR3 covers 14 residues. This CDR3 is CASRKTGENSPLHF.

This chain connects TRBV7-3 to TRBJ2-2; TCRdb proposes TRBD1, but this gene call is untestable without DNA. Germline CDR1 is SGHTA and CDR2 is FQGTGA. There are 17 residues in the CDR3. The CDR3 region is CASSRSTGTGNTGELFF.

This chain connects TRBV7-2 to TRBJ2-1; TCRdb's assignment of TRBD2 cannot be checked, as there is no DNA. Germline loops: CDR1 SGHTA, CDR2 FQGNSA. This CDR3 has 17 residues. CDR3 sequence: CASSLSVRSSGNNEQFF.

This chain's CDR3 is CSVGDVNTEAFF. This chain uses TRBV29-1 with TRBJ1-1; lacking DNA, the TRBD1 call made by TCRdb goes unchecked. The germline gives CDR1 SQVTM, CDR2 ANQGSEA. This CDR3 is built from 12 residues.

The rearrangement joins TRBV7-2 to TRBJ2-1; there is no DNA to check the TCRdb D call of TRBD2. CDR1 and CDR2 (germline): SGHTA, FQGNSA. CDR3 length: 17 residues. Here the CDR3 reads CASSLSSGGRMWNEQFF.

J is TRBJ2-4 and V is TRBV5-1; TCRdb's D gene call, TRBD1, goes unchecked for lack of DNA. The CDR3 is 15 residues long. Germline V gene data show CDR1 as SGHRS and CDR2 as YFSETQ. The CDR3 sequence is CASRSTWDRGNIQYF.

V usage is TRBV6-5 and J usage is TRBJ1-2. Germline V CDR1 and CDR2: MNHEY, SVGAGI. The CDR3 spans 14 residues. CDR3 in amino acids: CASSYSNANYGYTF.

The J gene is TRBJ1-1, the V gene TRBV20-1; TCRdb names TRBD1, which stays unverified in the absence of DNA. The CDR3 has 14 amino acids. Germline V CDR1 and CDR2: DFQATT, SNEGSKA (reference sequence). The chain's CDR3 is CSAVRTVWNTEAFF.

The chain joins TRBV5-4 to TRBJ1-1. The germline CDR1 and CDR2 sequences are SGHNT and YYREEE (reference sequence). The CDR3 extends over 16 amino acids. CDR3 loop: CASSRDPGPQDTEAFF.

This rearrangement joins TRBV6-1 to TRBJ2-5. This CDR3 is built from 15 residues. Germline loops: CDR1 MNHNS, CDR2 SASEGT. The CDR3 is CASSVEADPQETQYF.

The chain has TRBV4-3 and TRBJ2-3; no DNA is available, so the TRBD2 call from TCRdb remains unchecked. The CDR3 extends over 17 amino acids. CDR1 LGHNA and CDR2 YSLEER come from the germline V gene. CDR3 protein: CASSHTGGRAGADTQYF.

The rearrangement uses TRBV7-2 and TRBJ1-6; TCRdb's D call of TRBD1 is untestable without DNA. The germline CDR1 and CDR2 sequences are SGHTA and FQGNSA. CDR3 length: 17 residues. The CDR3 protein is CASSLEGQSSYNSPLHF.

This sequence joins TRBV6-2 or TRBV6-3 and TRBJ2-7; checking the TCRdb D call of TRBD1 is not possible without DNA. The CDR3 is made up of 15 amino acids. Germline V gene data show CDR1 as MNHEY and CDR2 as SVGEGT. This chain's CDR3 is CASSYPRTTTYEQYF.

V usage is TRBV14 and J usage is TRBJ2-7; the TCRdb D gene call, TRBD1, has no DNA to confirm it. The V gene's germline CDR1 is SGHDN and CDR2 FVKESK. The CDR3 spans 15 residues. The CDR3 spells CASSQVGGQGRWWYF.

The chain joins TRBV18 to TRBJ1-1; TCRdb's D call, TRBD1, is unchecked because there is no DNA. Germline V gives CDR1 KGHSH, CDR2 LQKENI. The CDR3 runs to 12 residues. The CDR3 spells CASSPVQVEAFF.

The chain links TRBV29-1 to TRBJ2-6; TCRdb's D gene call, TRBD1, goes unchecked for lack of DNA. CDR3 length: 16 amino acids. Germline CDR1 reads SQVTM; CDR2 reads ANQGSEA. The CDR3 is CSALPTGYSGANVLTF.

The chain links TRBV6-1 to TRBJ2-7. The V gene's germline CDR1 is MNHNS and CDR2 SASEGT. The CDR3 is 13 amino acids. CDR3 region: CASSANAAGKQYF.

This sequence joins TRBV18 and TRBJ1-1. Germline V gives CDR1 KGHSH, CDR2 LQKENI. The CDR3 length is 15 residues. The chain's CDR3 is CASSPYSGMNTEAFF.